This T cell receptor beta chain stems from a study of blood T cell repertoires in COVID-19. Study summary: Sources were T cells, B-cell-depleted T cells, or PBMCs; the material itself was cDNA or gDNA.

Profiling relied on immunoSEQ multiplex PCR, and the TCRdb table lists in-frame clones only, not all of them. Here the sample spans hundreds of thousands of clones, roughly nine tenths being singletons. The CDR3 runs 15 residues. This clonotype was sampled from a woman younger than 30 who had recovered from COVID-19. Sequenced: peripheral blood. The V call is TRBV21-1, the J call TRBJ2-7; the DNA was not used to check the table's D call, TRBD1. TRBV21-1 is a pseudogene. Here the CDR3 reads CASTKPGTGSYEQYF. CDR3 DNA sequence: TGTGCCAGCACCAAGCCCGGGACAGGCTCCTACGAGCAGTACTTC.